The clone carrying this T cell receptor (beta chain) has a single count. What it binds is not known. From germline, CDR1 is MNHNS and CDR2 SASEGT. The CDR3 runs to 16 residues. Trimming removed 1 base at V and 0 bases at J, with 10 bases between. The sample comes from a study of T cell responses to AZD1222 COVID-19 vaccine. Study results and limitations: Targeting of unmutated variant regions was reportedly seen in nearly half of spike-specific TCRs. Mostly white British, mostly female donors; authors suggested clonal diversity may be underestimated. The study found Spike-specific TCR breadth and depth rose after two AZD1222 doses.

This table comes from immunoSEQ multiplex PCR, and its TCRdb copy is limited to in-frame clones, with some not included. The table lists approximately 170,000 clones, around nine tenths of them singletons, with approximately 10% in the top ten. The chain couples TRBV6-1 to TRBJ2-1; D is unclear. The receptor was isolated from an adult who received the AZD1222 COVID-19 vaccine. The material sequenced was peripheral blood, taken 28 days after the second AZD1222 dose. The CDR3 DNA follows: TGTGCCAGCAGTGAAGTTCAGGATGGCTCCTACAATGAGCAGTTCTTC. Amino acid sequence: CASSEVQDGSYNEQFF.